This entry lists 22 T cell receptor beta chains sequenced from one sample in a study of blood T cell repertoires in COVID-19. Only in-frame clones appear in the TCRdb table, and some are missing; sequencing was by immunoSEQ multiplex PCR. This sample carries hundreds of thousands of clones, about 90% of them seen once, and the ten largest clones take roughly a tenth. Material: PBMCs or T cells enriched from blood (not recorded which). These receptors were taken from a woman aged 25 to 45 who had recovered from COVID-19.

The rearrangement joins TRBV7-8 to TRBJ2-1; 7 bases are a match to TRBD1. The CDR3 covers 16 residues. The junction had 13 bases not matched to a gene; V was cut back by 6 bases and J by 5 bases. The germline V gene has CDR1 SGHVS and CDR2 FQNEAQ. CDR3 coding DNA: TGTGCCAGCAGGCAGAGGCGGACAGGTCGGAACAATGAGCAGTTCTTC. Translated: CASRQRRTGRNNEQFF.

J is TRBJ2-6 and V is TRBV6-6, with D possibly matching TRBD2 (5 bases). With 6 bases removed from V and 4 bases from J, the gap between germline ends came to 13 bases. Germline V gene data show CDR1 as MNHNY and CDR2 as SVGAGI (reference sequence). The CDR3 is 15 amino acids. CDR3 coding DNA: TGTGCCAGCAGCCCTGCGAGGGCGGGGGCCAACGTCCTGACTTTC. As protein: CASSPARAGANVLTF.

The chain uses TRBV2 and TRBJ2-5, with D uncertain. V gave up 9 bases and J gave up 5 bases, with 10 bases separating them. There are 11 residues in the CDR3. Per germline, CDR1 SNHLY and CDR2 FYNNEI. This chain's CDR3 is CASLMAETQYF. Here the CDR3 DNA reads TGTGCCAGTTTAATGGCCGAGACCCAGTACTTC.

Details on this clone: Other DNA variants within this sample encode the same CDR3. The gene calls are TRBV6-2 or TRBV6-3 and TRBJ1-1; D is perhaps TRBD1 (5 bases). Germline V CDR1 and CDR2: MNHEY, SVGEGT. Trimming took 3 bases from V and 1 from J, leaving 9 bases between them. This CDR3 spans 14 amino acids. Here the CDR3 DNA reads TGTGCCAGCAGTTATGGGGCAGGGAACACTGAAGCTTTCTTT. The encoded protein is CASSYGAGNTEAFF.

The V and J genes are TRBV6-5 and TRBJ1-2, with 8 bases fitting TRBD1. The CDR3 covers 16 residues. Germline trimming cut 0 bases from V and 8 bases from J; bases unmatched to any gene: 11. From germline, CDR1 is MNHEY and CDR2 SVGAGI. Here the CDR3 DNA reads TGTGCCAGCAGTTACTCAGGGACAGGTGGTCGATTAGGCTACACCTTC. Protein sequence: CASSYSGTGGRLGYTF.

The rearrangement uses TRBV19 and TRBJ1-4; D might be TRBD1 (5 bases). V dropped 11 bases and J dropped 8 bases, with 12 bases sitting between them. The CDR3 consists of 11 residues. The germline V gene encodes CDR1 LNHDA and CDR2 SQIVND (reference sequence). CDR3 nucleotides: TGTGCCGCGGGACCCGAAGAAAAACTGTTTTTT. Its protein is CAAGPEEKLFF.

V usage is TRBV5-1 and J usage is TRBJ2-7; D uncertain. The ends were cut back, 2 bases at V and 4 bases at J, with 16 bases in the middle. The CDR3 length is 15 residues. The germline gives CDR1 SGHRS, CDR2 YFSETQ. The CDR3 region has the DNA TGCGCCAGCAGCTTTAATCCGGTAGAGTCGTACGAGCAGTACTTC. It is translated as CASSFNPVESYEQYF.

This chain connects TRBV2 to TRBJ2-5; no reliable D call. Germline CDR1 SNHLY, CDR2 FYNNEI. The CDR3 sequence is 13 residues long. Trimming left V 4 bases short and J 2 bases short, with 8 bases between. The CDR3 is CASSAGNQETQYF. The DNA for the CDR3 is TGTGCCAGCAGTGCGGGTAATCAAGAGACCCAGTACTTC.

The chain has TRBV12-5 and TRBJ2-1, with 10 bases lining up with TRBD1. The V gene's germline CDR1 is LGHNT and CDR2 FRNRAP. The CDR3 has 14 residues. V trimming: 5 bases; J trimming: 7 bases; junction bases outside the gene matches: 5. The CDR3 DNA follows: TGTGCTAGTGGTCTGGGACAGGGGATAAATGAGCAGTTCTTC. Translated, it gives CASGLGQGINEQFF.

This chain uses TRBV7-2 with TRBJ2-3; 10 nucleotides line up with TRBD2. Germline CDR1 and CDR2: SGHTA and FQGNSA. The CDR3 loop spans 14 amino acids. Trimming removed 1 base from V and 5 bases from J; junction bases left unmatched: 0. CDR3 sequence reads: CASSLGLAGDTQYF. CDR3 DNA: TGTGCCAGCAGCTTAGGACTAGCGGGAGATACGCAGTATTTT.

This chain joins TRBV19 and TRBJ2-5, with TRBD2 matching over 7 bases. The trim removed 2 bases at V and 4 bases at J, leaving 7 bases unmatched. CDR3 size: 15 residues. Germline-derived CDR1 and CDR2 are LNHDA and SQIVND (reference sequence). The CDR3 loop reads CASSIIYGGIETQYF. CDR3 bases: TGTGCCAGTAGTATAATCTACGGGGGGATAGAGACCCAGTACTTC.

DNA for the CDR3: TGCGCCAGCAGCTCCGGACAGCAAGAGACCCAGTACTTC. The encoded protein is CASSSGQQETQYF. This sequence joins TRBV5-1 and TRBJ2-5, with a possible D match to TRBD1 (6 bases). Between the trimmed V and J ends, which lost 3 bases and 2 bases, there was a span of 8 bases. The CDR3 spans 13 residues. Germline V gene sequence: CDR1 SGHRS, CDR2 YFSETQ.

This chain uses TRBV9 with TRBJ2-7; D gene unclear. Trimming removed 0 bases from V and 2 bases from J, with 12 bases in between. This CDR3 contains 15 residues. The V gene's germline CDR1 is SGDLS and CDR2 YYNGEE. Written as DNA, the CDR3 is TGTGCCAGCAGCGTAGATGTTAGCTTCGCCTACGAGCAGTACTTC. This sequence encodes CASSVDVSFAYEQYF.

Only a few counts were recorded for this clone. This chain links TRBV5-6 with TRBJ1-5; TRBD1 matches at 9 bases. V lost 3 bases to trimming and J lost 2 bases; unmatched junction nucleotides: 6. The CDR3 spans 16 residues. Per the germline V gene, CDR1 is SGHDT and CDR2 is YYEEEE. The DNA of the CDR3 is TGTGCCAGCAGCTGGGGACAGGGAGAGGGCAATCAGCCCCAGCATTTT. Amino acids: CASSWGQGEGNQPQHF.

The CDR3 spells CASSHRLAGGLSRGETQYF. CDR3 bases: TGTGCCAGCAGCCACAGACTAGCGGGAGGGCTCTCCCGAGGAGAGACCCAGTACTTC. The V gene is TRBV4-2, the J gene TRBJ2-5, with 14 bases aligning to TRBD2. The V and J ends lost 3 bases and 4 bases, in that order; junction bases with no gene match: 13. CDR3 length: 19 residues. Germline values: CDR1 LGHNA, CDR2 YNFKEQ.

The chain combines TRBV27 with TRBJ1-1, with 8 nucleotides matching TRBD1. V trimming: 4 bases; J trimming: 3 bases; junction bases outside the gene matches: 10. Looked up from germline, CDR1 is MNHEY and CDR2 is SMNVEV (reference sequence). The length of the CDR3 is 16 residues. The CDR3 spells CASSYAGQGADTEAFF. CDR3 in DNA: TGTGCCAGCAGTTACGCGGGTCAGGGGGCGGACACTGAAGCTTTCTTT.

The rearrangement uses TRBV5-4 and TRBJ1-3; no definite D call. V lost 0 bases and J 0 bases, leaving 7 bases between the germline ends. In germline, CDR1 is SGHNT, CDR2 YYREEE (reference sequence). The CDR3 is made up of 15 amino acids. CDR3 nucleotides: TGTGCCAGCAGCTTGGATGTGGCCTCTGGAAACACCATATATTTT. This sequence encodes CASSLDVASGNTIYF.

V gene TRBV9 combines with J gene TRBJ1-2; 9 nucleotides agree with TRBD1. With V trimmed by 3 bases and J by 4 bases, 10 bases remained unmatched. CDR3 length equals 16 residues. The germline V gene has CDR1 SGDLS and CDR2 YYNGEE. The CDR3 here is CASSATSDRGSYGYTF. Written as DNA, the CDR3 is TGTGCCAGCAGCGCAACTTCGGACAGGGGATCCTATGGCTACACCTTC.

This chain connects TRBV5-4 to TRBJ2-1, with 12 bases matching TRBD2. The CDR3 totals 16 residues. Per the germline V gene, CDR1 is SGHNT and CDR2 is YYREEE (reference sequence). After removal of 1 base from V and 12 bases from J, the junction contained 11 bases not matched to a gene. The CDR3 coding sequence is TGTGCCAGCAGCTTGTATGTGTCTAGCGGGAGGGCCAGGCAGTTCTTC. This gives the protein CASSLYVSSGRARQFF.

The chain has TRBV6-1 and TRBJ1-2; D is unclear. The germline V and J ends were trimmed by 2 bases and 4 bases, with 11 bases remaining between them. CDR3 length: 14 amino acids. Germline CDR1 is MNHNS and CDR2 is SASEGT. The CDR3 region has the DNA TGTGCCAGCAGTGAAATCAGGTCCTTCTATGGCTACACCTTC. This gives the protein CASSEIRSFYGYTF.

The chain has TRBV6-4 and TRBJ1-4; D gene ambiguous. Germline CDR1 MRHNA, CDR2 SNTAGT. The CDR3 is made up of 14 amino acids. Trimming removed 7 bases from V and 5 bases from J, with 14 bases in between. As DNA, the CDR3 is TGTGCCAGCATAATGGAGGTGAGGAATGAAAAACTGTTTTTT. Its protein product is CASIMEVRNEKLFF.

The CDR3 nucleotides read TGTGTTTCAAAGCGGATCCTATACAATGAGCAGTTCTTC. Its translation: CVSKRILYNEQFF. This rearrangement joins TRBV28 to TRBJ2-1; D possibly corresponds to TRBD2 (5 bases). The CDR3 spans 13 residues. Germline V gene data show CDR1 as MDHEN and CDR2 as SYDVKM.